Below, one T cell receptor beta chain is given with its context. Its specificity is not known. This sample is part of a study of beta chain features in type 1 diabetes. Notes on the study in general: In all four CD4+ subsets, TCRB CDR3 length was significantly, moderately reduced in type 1 diabetes. Compared to healthy donors, patients appeared to have naive, central memory and Treg TCRB repertoires that were more alike.

The V gene's germline CDR1 is SEHNR and CDR2 FQNEAQ (reference sequence). This CDR3 region has 13 residues. V was clipped by 3 bases and J by 5 bases, with 10 bases between them. The whole isolated RNA underwent reverse transcription, so sequencing captured expressed TCRB transcripts. The repertoire was sequenced with immunoSEQ multiplex PCR; TCRdb's copy has only in-frame clones and lacks some. The data contain under 50,000 clones, roughly 49% of them singletons. The sequencing sample was made of Tregs from blood. The rearrangement joins TRBV7-9 to TRBJ1-1; D perhaps matches TRBD1 (5 bases). The sequence came from a woman under 30 in good health. In DNA form, the CDR3 reads TGTGCCAGCAGCTTCGAGGAGGGGACTGAAGCTTTCTTT. It yields the protein CASSFEEGTEAFF. The variable domain in full, completed from reference TRBV7-9 and TRBJ1-1, reads DTGVSQNPRHKITKRGQNVTFRCDPISEHNRLYWYRQTLGQGPEFLTYFQNEAQLEKSRLLSDRFSAERPKGSFSTLEIQRTEQGDSAMYLCASSFEEGTEAFFGQGTRLTVV.